This entry lists 12 T cell receptor beta chains sequenced from one sample in a study of blood T cell repertoires in COVID-19. The method was immunoSEQ multiplex PCR; TCRdb's version includes in-frame clones alone and lacks a portion of them. The data contain 140,000 or so clones, roughly 80% of them singletons. Sequencing was performed on peripheral blood. The receptors here all came from a woman in her seventies with COVID-19, enrolled during active disease.

The gene calls are TRBV14 and TRBJ2-1; tentative D call: TRBD1 (6 bases). Germline CDR1 reads SGHDN; CDR2 reads FVKESK. Between the trimmed V and J ends, which lost 6 bases and 0 bases, there was a span of 12 bases. The CDR3 spans 15 residues. The CDR3 nucleotides are TGTGCCAGCAGGTACACAGGGAGCTCCTACAATGAGCAGTTCTTC. Translated, it gives CASRYTGSSYNEQFF.

This chain links TRBV19 with TRBJ1-2, with D maybe TRBD1 (6 bases). The CDR3 has 13 residues. CDR1 is LNHDA and CDR2 is SQIVND in the germline V gene (reference sequence). The ends were cut back, 5 bases at V and 7 bases at J, with 14 bases in the middle. The DNA of the CDR3 is TGTGCCAGTAGTCACAATCGACAGGCTGGCTACACCTTC. Translating it yields CASSHNRQAGYTF.

The chain recombines TRBV5-4 with TRBJ2-7; D possibly corresponds to TRBD1 (5 bases). The CDR3 length is 16 residues. CDR1 and CDR2 from the germline V gene are SGHNT and YYREEE (reference sequence). Trimming stripped 0 bases from V and 7 bases from J, with 20 bases between. CDR3: CASSLGGPRPGGEQYF. CDR3 DNA sequence: TGTGCCAGCAGCTTGGGGGGCCCCAGACCCGGTGGTGAGCAGTACTTC.

This clone came up a few times. The rearrangement joins TRBV27 to TRBJ1-2; maybe TRBD1 (5 bases). V was clipped by 4 bases and J by 4 bases, with 13 bases between them. Germline CDR1 reads MNHEY; CDR2 reads SMNVEV (reference sequence). The CDR3 has 14 amino acids. CDR3 protein: CASSSSGRGYGYTF. The CDR3 DNA is TGTGCCAGCAGTTCCTCCGGGAGGGGCTATGGCTACACCTTC.

The genes are TRBV28 and TRBJ2-7; TRBD1 is a possible D gene (6 bases). The V gene's germline CDR1 is MDHEN and CDR2 SYDVKM. This CDR3 is 12 amino acids long. Trimming took 8 bases from V and 4 from J, leaving 12 bases between them. The CDR3 nucleotides are TGTGCCAGCGCGTCAGGGGTATACGAGCAGTACTTC. Translation: CASASGVYEQYF.

This clone has more than one count but fewer than ten. The chain joins TRBV5-1 to TRBJ2-5; no clear D gene. CDR3 length equals 15 residues. V lost 0 bases to trimming and J lost 1 base, with 10 bases between them. Germline CDR1 SGHRS, CDR2 YFSETQ. The CDR3 is CASSLDSPSQETQYF. Written as DNA, the CDR3 is TGCGCCAGCAGCTTGGACTCGCCTAGCCAAGAGACCCAGTACTTC.

A note on this clone: A junction end diverges from the germline sequence, so it may reflect a read error. The chain combines TRBV7-8 with TRBJ1-2; D remains ambiguous. The CDR3 runs to 13 residues. The germline V gene encodes CDR1 SGHVS and CDR2 FQNEAQ. The CDR3 DNA sequence: TGTGCCATCAGCTTAGAAAGGAGGGAAGGCTACACCTTC. It translates to CAISLERREGYTF.

This clone has just a few counts. The CDR3 bases are TGTGCCAGCACCTGGGGTAGCGGGGGCCAGGAGACCCAGTACTTC. Protein: CASTWGSGGQETQYF. The chain combines TRBV2 with TRBJ2-5, with 9 bases lining up with TRBD2. Germline V gene data show CDR1 as SNHLY and CDR2 as FYNNEI. The CDR3 is made up of 15 amino acids. Unmatched junction bases numbered 11, after V lost 7 bases and J lost 5 bases.

The V gene is TRBV19, the J gene TRBJ1-5; D not resolved. V lost 5 bases to trimming and J lost 4 bases, with 9 bases between them. CDR1 and CDR2 from the germline V gene are LNHDA and SQIVND (reference sequence). The CDR3 length is 13 residues. Here the CDR3 reads CASSSVKNQPQHF. CDR3 DNA sequence: TGTGCCAGTAGTTCAGTCAAGAATCAGCCCCAGCATTTT.

The chain recombines TRBV6-6 with TRBJ2-3, with 8 bases aligning to TRBD2. Germline V gives CDR1 MNHNY, CDR2 SVGAGI (reference sequence). The ends lost 9 bases at V and 5 bases at J; junction bases unmatched: 4. The CDR3 length is 12 residues. The CDR3 DNA follows: TGTGCCAGTGGACTAGCTGAAGATACGCAGTATTTT. Its translation: CASGLAEDTQYF.

J is TRBJ1-1 and V is TRBV9; D uncertain. The germline V gene has CDR1 SGDLS and CDR2 YYNGEE. There are 14 residues in the CDR3. Trimming stripped 0 bases from V and 4 bases from J, with 10 bases between. The DNA for the CDR3 is TGTGCCAGCAGCGTAGCAAACCGAGGCACTGAAGCTTTCTTT. Amino acid sequence: CASSVANRGTEAFF.

The chain links TRBV5-1 to TRBJ1-1, with D perhaps matching TRBD1 (6 bases). Germline CDR1 reads SGHRS; CDR2 reads YFSETQ. CDR3 size: 12 residues. The V end lost 0 bases, the J end lost 12 bases, and 12 bases lay between the germline ends. CDR3 DNA: TGCGCCAGCAGCTTGGAATCCGGGGGGCCTTTCTTT. Protein sequence: CASSLESGGPFF. The full variable domain, in which reference TRBV5-1 and TRBJ1-1 provide the parts outside the CDR3, is KAGVTQTPRYLIKTRGQQVTLSCSPISGHRSVSWYQQTPGQGLQFLFEYFSETQRNKGNFPGRFSGRQFSNSRSEMNVSTLELGDSALYLCASSLESGGPFFGQGTRLTVV.